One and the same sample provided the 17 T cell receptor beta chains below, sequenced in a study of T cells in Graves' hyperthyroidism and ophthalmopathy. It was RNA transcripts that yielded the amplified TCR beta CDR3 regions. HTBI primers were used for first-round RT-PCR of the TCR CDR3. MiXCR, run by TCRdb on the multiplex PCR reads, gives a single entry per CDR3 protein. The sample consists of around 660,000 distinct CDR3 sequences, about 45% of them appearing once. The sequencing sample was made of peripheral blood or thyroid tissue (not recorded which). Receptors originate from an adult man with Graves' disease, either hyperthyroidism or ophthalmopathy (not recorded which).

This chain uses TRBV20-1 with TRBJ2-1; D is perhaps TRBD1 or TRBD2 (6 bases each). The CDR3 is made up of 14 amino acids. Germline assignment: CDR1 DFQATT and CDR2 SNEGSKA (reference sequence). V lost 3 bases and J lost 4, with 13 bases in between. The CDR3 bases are TGCAGTGCTAGCCCCGGGGGCGCGTACAATGAGCAGTTCTTC. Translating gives CSASPGGAYNEQFF.

DNA of the CDR3: TGTGCCACCAGTGAGACAGGAGATTACGAGCAGTACTTC. Translation gives CATSETGDYEQYF. The V gene is TRBV24-1, the J gene TRBJ2-7; D possibly corresponds to TRBD1 (6 bases). Germline CDR1 reads KGHDR; CDR2 reads SFDVKD. The CDR3 has 13 amino acids. V gave up 4 bases and J gave up 4 bases, with 10 bases separating them.

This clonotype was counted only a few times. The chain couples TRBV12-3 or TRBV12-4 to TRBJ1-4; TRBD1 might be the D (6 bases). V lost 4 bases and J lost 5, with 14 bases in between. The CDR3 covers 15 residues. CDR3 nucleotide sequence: TGTGCCAGCAGTTCCCCAGGGGCAGGAAATGAAAAACTGTTTTTT. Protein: CASSSPGAGNEKLFF.

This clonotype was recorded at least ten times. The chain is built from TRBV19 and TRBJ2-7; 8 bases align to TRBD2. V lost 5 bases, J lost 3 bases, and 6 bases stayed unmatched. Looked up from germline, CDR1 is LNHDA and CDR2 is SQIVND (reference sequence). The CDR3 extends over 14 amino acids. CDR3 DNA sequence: TGTGCCAGTAGTTCACTAGCGGACGGCTACGAGCAGTACTTC. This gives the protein CASSSLADGYEQYF.

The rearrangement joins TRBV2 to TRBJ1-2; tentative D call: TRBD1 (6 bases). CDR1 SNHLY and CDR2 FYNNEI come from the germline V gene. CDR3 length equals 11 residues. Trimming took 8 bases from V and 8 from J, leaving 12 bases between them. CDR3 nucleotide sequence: TGTGCCAGCCGGGGGGGCCCCGGCTACACCTTC. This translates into CASRGGPGYTF.

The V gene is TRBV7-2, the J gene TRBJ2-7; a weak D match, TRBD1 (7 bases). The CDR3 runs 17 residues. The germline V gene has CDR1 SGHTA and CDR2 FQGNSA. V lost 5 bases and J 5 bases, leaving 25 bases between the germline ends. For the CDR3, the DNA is TGTGCCAGCAGCCCCATGGTCAGGGGGACTCCGCCCCACGAGCAGTACTTC. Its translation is CASSPMVRGTPPHEQYF.

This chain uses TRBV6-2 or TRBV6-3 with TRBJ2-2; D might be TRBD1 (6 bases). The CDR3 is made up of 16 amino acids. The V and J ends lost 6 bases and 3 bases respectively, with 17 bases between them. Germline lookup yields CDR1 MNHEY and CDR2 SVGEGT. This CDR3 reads CASSQPTGLYTGELFF. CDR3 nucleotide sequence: TGTGCCAGCAGCCAACCGACAGGCCTCTACACCGGGGAGCTGTTTTTT.

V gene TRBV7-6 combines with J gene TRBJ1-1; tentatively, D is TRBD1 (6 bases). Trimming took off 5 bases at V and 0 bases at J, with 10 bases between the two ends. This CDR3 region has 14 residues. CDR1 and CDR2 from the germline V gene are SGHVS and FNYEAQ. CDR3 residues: CASSPGVMNTEAFF. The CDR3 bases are TGTGCCAGCAGCCCAGGGGTGATGAACACTGAAGCTTTCTTT.

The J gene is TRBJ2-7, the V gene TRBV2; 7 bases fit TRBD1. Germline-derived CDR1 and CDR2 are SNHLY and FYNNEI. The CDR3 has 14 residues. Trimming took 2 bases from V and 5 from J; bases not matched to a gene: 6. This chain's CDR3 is CASSEIRQGNEQYF. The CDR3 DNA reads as TGTGCCAGCAGTGAAATCCGACAGGGCAACGAGCAGTACTTC. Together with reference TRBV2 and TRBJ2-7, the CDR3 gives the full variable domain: EPEVTQTPSHQVTQMGQEVILRCVPISNHLYFYWYRQILGQKVEFLVSFYNNEISEKSEIFDDQFSVERPDGSNFTLKIRSTKLEDSAMYFCASSEIRQGNEQYFGPGTRLTVT.

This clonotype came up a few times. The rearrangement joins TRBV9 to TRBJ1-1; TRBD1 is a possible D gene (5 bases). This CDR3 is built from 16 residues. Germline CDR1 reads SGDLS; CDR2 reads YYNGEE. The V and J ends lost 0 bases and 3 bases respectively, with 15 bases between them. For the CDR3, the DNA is TGTGCCAGCAGCGTAGGATCAGGGTGGCGGGACACTGAAGCTTTCTTT. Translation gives CASSVGSGWRDTEAFF.

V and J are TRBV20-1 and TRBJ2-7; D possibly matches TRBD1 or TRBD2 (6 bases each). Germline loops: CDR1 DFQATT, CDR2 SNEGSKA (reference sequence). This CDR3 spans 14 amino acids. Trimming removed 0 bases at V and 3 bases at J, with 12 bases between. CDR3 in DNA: TGCAGTGCTAGAGAGGTGGGGGGCGGCTACGAGCAGTACTTC. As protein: CSAREVGGGYEQYF.

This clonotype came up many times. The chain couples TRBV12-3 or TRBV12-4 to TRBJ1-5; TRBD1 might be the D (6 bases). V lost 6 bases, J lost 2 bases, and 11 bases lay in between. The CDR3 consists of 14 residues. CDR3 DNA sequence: TGTGCCAGCAGGACAGGCAATGGCAATCAGCCCCAGCATTTT. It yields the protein CASRTGNGNQPQHF.

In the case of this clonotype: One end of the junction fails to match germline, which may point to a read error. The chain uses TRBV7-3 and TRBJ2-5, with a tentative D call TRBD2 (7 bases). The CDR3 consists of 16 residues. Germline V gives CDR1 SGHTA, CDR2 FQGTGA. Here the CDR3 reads CASSQGGGGVEETQYF. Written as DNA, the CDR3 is TGCGCCAGCAGCCAAGGAGGGGGGGGAGTGGAAGAGACCCAGTACTTC.

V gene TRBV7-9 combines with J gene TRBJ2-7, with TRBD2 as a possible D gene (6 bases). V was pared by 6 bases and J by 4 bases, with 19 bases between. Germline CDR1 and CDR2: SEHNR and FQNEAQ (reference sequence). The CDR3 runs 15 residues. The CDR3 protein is CASSTGTSTFYEQYF. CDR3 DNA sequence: TGTGCCAGCAGTACCGGGACTTCAACCTTTTACGAGCAGTACTTC.

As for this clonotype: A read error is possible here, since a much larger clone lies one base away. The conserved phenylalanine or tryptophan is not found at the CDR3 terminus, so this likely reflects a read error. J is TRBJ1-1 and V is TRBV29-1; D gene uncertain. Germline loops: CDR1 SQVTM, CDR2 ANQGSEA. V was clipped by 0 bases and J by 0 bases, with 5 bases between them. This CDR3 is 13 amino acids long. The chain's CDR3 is CSVEEGMNTEAFL. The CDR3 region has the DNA TGCAGCGTTGAAGAGGGGATGAACACTGAAGCTTTCCTT.

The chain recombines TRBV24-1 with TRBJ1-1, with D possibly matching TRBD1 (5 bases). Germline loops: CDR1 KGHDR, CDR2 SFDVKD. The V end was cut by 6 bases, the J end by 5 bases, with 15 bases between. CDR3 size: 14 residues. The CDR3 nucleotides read TGTGCCACCAGTTACGGGGGGACTTTAACTGAAGCTTTCTTT. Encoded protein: CATSYGGTLTEAFF.

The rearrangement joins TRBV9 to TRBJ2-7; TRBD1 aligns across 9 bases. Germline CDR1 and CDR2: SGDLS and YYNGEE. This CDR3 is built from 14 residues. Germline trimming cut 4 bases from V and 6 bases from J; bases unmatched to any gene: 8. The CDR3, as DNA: TGTGCCAGCAGCATCGGGACAGGGTTCCCCGAGCAGTACTTC. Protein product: CASSIGTGFPEQYF.